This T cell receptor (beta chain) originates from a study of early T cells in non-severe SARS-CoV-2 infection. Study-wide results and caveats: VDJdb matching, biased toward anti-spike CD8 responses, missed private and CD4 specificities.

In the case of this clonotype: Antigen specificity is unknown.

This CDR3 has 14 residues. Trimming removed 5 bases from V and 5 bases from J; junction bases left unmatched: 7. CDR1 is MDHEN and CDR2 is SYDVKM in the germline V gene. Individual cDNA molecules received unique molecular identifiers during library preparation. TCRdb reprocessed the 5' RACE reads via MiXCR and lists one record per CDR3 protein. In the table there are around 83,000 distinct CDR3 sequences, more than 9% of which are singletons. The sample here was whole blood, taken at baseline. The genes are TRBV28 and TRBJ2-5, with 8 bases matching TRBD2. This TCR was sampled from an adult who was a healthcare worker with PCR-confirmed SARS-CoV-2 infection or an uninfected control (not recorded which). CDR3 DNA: TGTGCCAGCAGTCAAATAGCGGGAAGGGAGACCCAGTACTTC. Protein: CASSQIAGRETQYF.